What follows are 32 T cell receptor beta chains derived from one specimen sequenced in a study of T cells in Graves' hyperthyroidism and ophthalmopathy. TCR beta CDR3 region amplification was performed from RNA transcripts. In the first-round RT-PCR of the TCR CDR3, the HTBI primer set was used. TCRdb reanalysed the multiplex PCR reads using MiXCR and keeps one entry per CDR3 protein. The table records about 740,000 distinct CDR3 sequences, around 13% of them present only once. Specimen: blood. All receptors derive from a woman aged 18-29 years with Graves' hyperthyroidism.

This clonotype turned up a few times. This sequence joins TRBV12-3 or TRBV12-4 and TRBJ2-1; D could derive from TRBD1 or TRBD2 (6 bases each). The V end was cut by 4 bases, the J end by 5 bases, with 15 bases between. CDR3 length: 15 amino acids. The CDR3 nucleotides read TGTGCCAGCAGTTCCGGGCAGGGGACTGACAATGAGCAGTTCTTC. This codes for CASSSGQGTDNEQFF.

V is TRBV20-1 and J is TRBJ1-4; 10 bases fit TRBD1. Germline assignment: CDR1 DFQATT and CDR2 SNEGSKA (reference sequence). V shed 6 bases, J shed 7 bases, and the junction held 5 bases outside the gene matches. The CDR3 is 13 amino acids. The CDR3 loop is CSAGTGEAEKLFF. In DNA, the CDR3 is TGCAGTGCGGGGACAGGGGAAGCTGAAAAACTGTTTTTT.

This clonotype was recorded many times. The V gene is TRBV27, the J gene TRBJ1-2; D uncertain. Trimming removed 4 bases from V and 6 bases from J, with 21 bases in between. The CDR3 is 16 amino acids. Per germline, CDR1 MNHEY and CDR2 SMNVEV (reference sequence). The CDR3 spells CASSSEFGIHLHGYTF. The CDR3 nucleotides are TGTGCCAGCAGTTCCGAGTTTGGGATCCATCTTCATGGCTACACCTTC.

The rearrangement joins TRBV20-1 to TRBJ2-7; 8 nucleotides match TRBD1. From germline, CDR1 is DFQATT and CDR2 SNEGSKA (reference sequence). J was trimmed by 4 bases and V by 5 bases; bases with no gene match: 13. This CDR3 spans 15 amino acids. The CDR3 loop is CSAYPSGGAGYEQYF. The CDR3 nucleotides are TGCAGTGCTTACCCCTCAGGGGGCGCCGGGTACGAGCAGTACTTC.

At least ten counts were recorded for this clonotype. The CDR3 nucleotides read TGTGCCAGCAGCCCGACCGGACTAGCGGGAGGGTACAATGAGCAGTTCTTC. This encodes CASSPTGLAGGYNEQFF. This rearrangement joins TRBV3-1 to TRBJ2-1, with 15 bases that match TRBD2. The CDR3 covers 17 residues. J was trimmed by 4 bases and V by 4 bases; bases with no gene match: 5. Germline V gene data show CDR1 as LGHDT and CDR2 as YNNKEL (reference sequence).

This clonotype was counted ten times or more. CDR3 nucleotide sequence: TGTGCCAGCAGTTACGGGGGGATGAACACTGAAGCTTTCTTT. It is translated as CASSYGGMNTEAFF. This chain uses TRBV6-5 with TRBJ1-1; a weak D match, TRBD1 (5 bases). Germline V gene sequence: CDR1 MNHEY, CDR2 SVGAGI. The V end was cut by 2 bases, the J end by 0 bases, with 7 bases between. The CDR3 is 14 residues long.

Only a few counts were recorded for this clonotype. A much larger clone is a single base away; this may be a read error. This rearrangement joins TRBV5-5 to TRBJ2-3; D is unresolved. Germline V gives CDR1 SGHKS, CDR2 YYEKEE (reference sequence). The CDR3 totals 14 residues. Trimming cost V 0 bases and J 2 bases, with 7 bases left between them. The chain's CDR3 is CASSLEWVTDTQYF. The CDR3 bases are TGTGCCAGCAGCTTGGAATGGGTCACAGATACGCAGTATTTT.

The chain's CDR3 is CASSIAFTEAFF. The DNA for the CDR3 is TGTGCCAGTAGTATCGCGTTCACTGAAGCTTTCTTT. The chain recombines TRBV19 with TRBJ1-1; D gene uncertain. The V end was cut by 3 bases, the J end by 4 bases, with 6 bases between. CDR3 length equals 12 residues. Germline lookup yields CDR1 LNHDA and CDR2 SQIVND (reference sequence). The full variable domain, completed using reference TRBV19 and TRBJ1-1, is DGGITQSPKYLFRKEGQNVTLSCEQNLNHDAMYWYRQDPGQGLRLIYYSQIVNDFQKGDIAEGYSVSREKKESFPLTVTSAQKNPTAFYLCASSIAFTEAFFGQGTRLTVV.

This clonotype was counted ten times or more. This chain joins TRBV5-1 and TRBJ2-7; tentatively, D is TRBD1 (5 bases). The CDR3 has 14 residues. Trimming removed 0 bases from V and 6 bases from J, with 13 bases in between. Germline V gene lookup returns CDR1 SGHRS and CDR2 YFSETQ. The CDR3: CASSLGPGSREQYF. In DNA, the CDR3 is TGCGCCAGCAGCTTGGGGCCAGGGTCACGCGAGCAGTACTTC.

This clonotype has a count of ten or more. The chain employs TRBV20-1 and TRBJ1-1; D ambiguous. The CDR3 consists of 13 residues. Between the trimmed V and J ends, which lost 3 bases and 0 bases, there was a span of 8 bases. Germline V gene lookup returns CDR1 DFQATT and CDR2 SNEGSKA (reference sequence). In DNA form, the CDR3 reads TGCAGTGCTAGCCCCCCGGTGAACACTGAAGCTTTCTTT. It yields the protein CSASPPVNTEAFF.

CDR3 sequence reads: CATSRDRGTGHEKLFF. The DNA for the CDR3 is TGTGCCACCAGCAGAGATCGCGGGACAGGGCATGAAAAACTGTTTTTT. The chain uses TRBV15 and TRBJ1-4; 9 bases map to TRBD1. CDR1 is LNHNV and CDR2 is YYDKDF in the germline V gene (reference sequence). There are 16 residues in the CDR3. The V and J ends lost 0 bases and 6 bases, in that order; junction bases with no gene match: 5.

This clonotype was seen many times. The chain recombines TRBV7-3 with TRBJ2-1, with D uncertain. Trimming took off 5 bases at V and 10 bases at J, with 15 bases between the two ends. CDR3 length equals 13 residues. Looked up from germline, CDR1 is SGHTA and CDR2 is FQGTGA. As DNA, the CDR3 is TGTGCCAGCAGCCTTTTCCCCGAAGGGGAGCAGTTCTTC. Amino acid sequence: CASSLFPEGEQFF.

Many counts were recorded for this clonotype. The gene calls are TRBV6-1 and TRBJ1-2; TRBD1 agrees at 7 bases. This CDR3 is 12 amino acids long. Germline CDR1 reads MNHNS; CDR2 reads SASEGT. This CDR3 reads CGCRDSRSGYTF. DNA of the CDR3: TGTGGGTGTAGGGACAGCAGGAGCGGCTACACCTTC.

The chain couples TRBV2 to TRBJ1-5; no clear D gene. The V and J ends lost 6 bases and 5 bases respectively, with 11 bases between them. The CDR3 spans 13 residues. Germline CDR1 SNHLY, CDR2 FYNNEI. In nucleotides, the CDR3 is TGTGCCAGCAGGAGGGAGAGGGATCAGCCCCAGCATTTT. Residues: CASRRERDQPQHF.

This clonotype was counted ten times or more. J is TRBJ2-5 and V is TRBV18; D perhaps matches TRBD1 (5 bases). CDR3 size: 13 residues. From germline, CDR1 is KGHSH and CDR2 LQKENI. The germline V and J ends were trimmed by 3 bases and 3 bases, with 8 bases remaining between them. The chain's CDR3 is CASSPNRKETQYF. The CDR3 region has the DNA TGTGCCAGCTCACCGAACAGGAAAGAGACCCAGTACTTC.

This clonotype was seen ten or more times. The chain uses TRBV7-2 and TRBJ2-6, with 7 bases that match TRBD1. J lost 0 bases, V lost 5 bases, and 10 bases had no gene match. This CDR3 is 18 amino acids long. Germline values: CDR1 SGHTA, CDR2 FQGNSA. The CDR3 region has the DNA TGTGCCAGCAGCCTAGACGGACAGGTGCGCTCTGGGGCCAACGTCCTGACTTTC. It encodes CASSLDGQVRSGANVLTF.

V gene TRBV19 combines with J gene TRBJ1-1; TRBD1 aligns across 10 bases. This CDR3 is 15 amino acids long. Losses at the gene ends were 6 bases for V and 4 bases for J; bases not matched to a gene: 8. The germline V gene encodes CDR1 LNHDA and CDR2 SQIVND (reference sequence). CDR3 DNA sequence: TGTGCCAGTAGCTGGACAGGGGGTTTTTCCACTGAAGCTTTCTTT. Its protein product is CASSWTGGFSTEAFF.

J is TRBJ1-4 and V is TRBV24-1, with 9 bases matching TRBD1. CDR1 is KGHDR, CDR2 SFDVKD, per germline. J gave up 8 bases and V 4 bases, and 10 bases lay outside the gene matches. The CDR3 is 16 residues long. The CDR3 nucleotides read TGTGCCACCAGTGACCCACCGGGACAGGGAGGAGAAAAACTGTTTTTT. This gives the protein CATSDPPGQGGEKLFF.

This clonotype appeared many times. The V gene is TRBV6-1, the J gene TRBJ1-1; TRBD1 is a possible D gene (6 bases). V lost 6 bases, J lost 0 bases, and 17 bases lay in between. The CDR3 sequence is 16 residues long. Germline CDR1 MNHNS, CDR2 SASEGT. CDR3 nucleotide sequence: TGTGCCAGCAGCAACGGGGGGGCAAGGGTGAACACTGAAGCTTTCTTT. Translated, it gives CASSNGGARVNTEAFF.

A few counts support this clonotype. The rearrangement joins TRBV6-2 or TRBV6-3 to TRBJ2-1; D may be TRBD1 or TRBD2 (5 bases each). CDR3 size: 15 residues. V lost 2 bases and J lost 3, with 11 bases in between. Germline CDR1 MNHEY, CDR2 SVGEGT. CDR3 DNA: TGTGCCAGCAGTTACGGGACCCTTGACTACAATGAGCAGTTCTTC. Translating it yields CASSYGTLDYNEQFF.

This clonotype was seen only a few times. This sequence joins TRBV19 and TRBJ2-7; TRBD2 matches 7 bases. Trimming cost V 4 bases and J 3 bases; bases outside gene matches: 18. CDR1 is LNHDA, CDR2 SQIVND, per germline (reference sequence). The CDR3 spans 18 residues. Here the CDR3 reads CASSKWDWRETEGYEQYF. In DNA, the CDR3 is TGTGCCAGTAGTAAGTGGGACTGGCGGGAGACAGAGGGCTACGAGCAGTACTTC. The full variable domain, with the rest looked up from reference TRBV19 and TRBJ2-7, is DGGITQSPKYLFRKEGQNVTLSCEQNLNHDAMYWYRQDPGQGLRLIYYSQIVNDFQKGDIAEGYSVSREKKESFPLTVTSAQKNPTAFYLCASSKWDWRETEGYEQYFGPGTRLTVT.

The sample holds many counts of this clonotype. The rearrangement links TRBV27 to TRBJ1-1; D remains ambiguous. The germline gives CDR1 MNHEY, CDR2 SMNVEV (reference sequence). The CDR3 extends over 13 amino acids. The V and J ends lost 6 bases and 4 bases respectively, with 12 bases between them. Here the CDR3 reads CASSHNPVTEAFF. The CDR3 DNA is TGTGCCAGCAGCCACAACCCGGTCACTGAAGCTTTCTTT.

V and J are TRBV20-1 and TRBJ2-1, with D unresolved. Per germline, CDR1 DFQATT and CDR2 SNEGSKA (reference sequence). The CDR3 runs to 15 residues. Trimming pared 6 bases from V and 1 base from J, leaving 16 bases between. CDR3 sequence: CSARIFMGSYNEQFF. Here the CDR3 DNA reads TGCAGTGCCCGGATATTTATGGGTTCCTACAATGAGCAGTTCTTC.

Details on this clonotype: A much larger clonotype is one base distant, so this may be a read error. The chain uses TRBV2 and TRBJ2-1; 7 positions match TRBD2. The J segment lost 5 bases and the V segment lost 7 bases, leaving 14 bases of the junction unmatched. In germline, CDR1 is SNHLY, CDR2 FYNNEI. The length of the CDR3 is 16 residues. The CDR3 DNA follows: TGTGCCAGCAACGAGGGAAGCGGGGCTAGGAACAATGAGCAGTTCTTC. Encoded protein: CASNEGSGARNNEQFF.

This clonotype was detected a few times. The CDR3 sequence: CASSQVGRTLNTEAFF. The CDR3 nucleotides read TGCGCCAGCAGCCAAGTGGGGAGGACTTTGAACACTGAAGCTTTCTTT. The chain joins TRBV4-1 to TRBJ1-1, with unresolved D. Trimming removed 1 base at V and 0 bases at J, with 12 bases between. The CDR3 has 16 amino acids. The germline V gene encodes CDR1 MGHRA and CDR2 YSYEKL.

At least ten counts were recorded for this clonotype. The J gene is TRBJ1-1, the V gene TRBV5-5, with D unclear. CDR1 is SGHKS and CDR2 is YYEKEE in the germline V gene (reference sequence). The CDR3 covers 15 residues. Trimming cost V 5 bases and J 0 bases, with 14 bases left between them. CDR3 coding DNA: TGTGCCAGCAGACCCCCCGCGGGGATGAACACTGAAGCTTTCTTT. Its translation: CASRPPAGMNTEAFF.

This clonotype was seen a few times. V usage is TRBV27 and J usage is TRBJ2-1, with 10 bases lining up with TRBD2. V was clipped by 8 bases and J by 6 bases; unmatched bases: 7. The CDR3 totals 14 residues. The germline CDR1 and CDR2 sequences are MNHEY and SMNVEV (reference sequence). The chain's CDR3 is CASGRASGGNEQFF. The CDR3 bases are TGTGCCAGCGGTCGGGCTAGCGGGGGCAATGAGCAGTTCTTC.

The chain recombines TRBV3-1 with TRBJ2-2; D unclear. This CDR3 comprises 16 residues. The germline V gene encodes CDR1 LGHDT and CDR2 YNNKEL (reference sequence). V was shortened by 3 bases and J by 5 bases, with 16 bases between the two germline ends. CDR3 sequence reads: CASSQRRPDGTGELFF. DNA for the CDR3: TGTGCCAGCAGCCAGAGGCGCCCCGACGGGACCGGGGAGCTGTTTTTT.

The CDR3 sequence: CASSGLAGAEPEQYF. Written as DNA, the CDR3 is TGTGCCAGCAGTGGACTAGCGGGAGCCGAACCCGAGCAGTACTTC. V usage is TRBV2 and J usage is TRBJ2-7; 12 bases agree with TRBD2. The CDR3 loop spans 15 amino acids. V was clipped by 4 bases and J by 6 bases; unmatched bases: 7. Germline assignment: CDR1 SNHLY and CDR2 FYNNEI.

This clonotype was seen only a few times. The V gene is TRBV7-9, the J gene TRBJ2-1, with TRBD2 matching 13 bases. Germline V gene data show CDR1 as SEHNR and CDR2 as FQNEAQ (reference sequence). The J segment lost 4 bases and the V segment lost 5 bases, leaving 11 bases of the junction unmatched. The CDR3 is made up of 18 amino acids. The CDR3: CASSPRGWTSGSYNEQFF. The CDR3 coding sequence is TGTGCCAGCAGCCCTCGCGGGTGGACTAGCGGGAGTTACAATGAGCAGTTCTTC.

Points on this clonotype: The germline gene is not matched at one end of the junction; a read error may be the cause. The V call is TRBV10-3, the J call TRBJ2-7, with 7 bases aligning to TRBD1. CDR3 length equals 14 residues. Germline V gene lookup returns CDR1 ENHRY and CDR2 SYGVKD. The DNA of the CDR3 is TGTACCATCAGTGAGGAGACAGGGACCTACGAGCAGTACTTC. Translated, it gives CTISEETGTYEQYF.

This clonotype appeared many times. The V and J genes are TRBV6-1 and TRBJ2-7; TRBD2 aligns across 7 bases. V shed 8 bases and J 0 bases; nucleotides not matched to a gene: 1. There are 12 residues in the CDR3. The germline gives CDR1 MNHNS, CDR2 SASEGT. The CDR3 here is CASGTNSYEQYF. DNA of the CDR3: TGTGCCAGCGGGACTAACTCCTACGAGCAGTACTTC.